This T cell receptor (beta chain) was captured in a study of lymphopenia after photon versus proton radiotherapy. CDR3 size: 14 residues. V lost 1 base to trimming and J lost 0 bases, with 5 bases between them. Germline V lookup: CDR1 SGHVS, CDR2 FQNEAQ. Repertoires were generated with immunoSEQ multiplex PCR, while TCRdb's copy carries only in-frame clones and drops some. The repertoire holds 20,000 to 25,000 clones, with more than 85% as singletons. V is TRBV7-8 and J is TRBJ2-3, with no clear D. The starting material was peripheral blood, obtained from a patient treated with proton-based radiotherapy. This clonotype was obtained from a man at least 80 years old with esophageal cancer. CDR3 nucleotide sequence: TGTGCCAGCAGCTTAGAAGTTAGCACAGATACGCAGTATTTT. It yields the protein CASSLEVSTDTQYF.